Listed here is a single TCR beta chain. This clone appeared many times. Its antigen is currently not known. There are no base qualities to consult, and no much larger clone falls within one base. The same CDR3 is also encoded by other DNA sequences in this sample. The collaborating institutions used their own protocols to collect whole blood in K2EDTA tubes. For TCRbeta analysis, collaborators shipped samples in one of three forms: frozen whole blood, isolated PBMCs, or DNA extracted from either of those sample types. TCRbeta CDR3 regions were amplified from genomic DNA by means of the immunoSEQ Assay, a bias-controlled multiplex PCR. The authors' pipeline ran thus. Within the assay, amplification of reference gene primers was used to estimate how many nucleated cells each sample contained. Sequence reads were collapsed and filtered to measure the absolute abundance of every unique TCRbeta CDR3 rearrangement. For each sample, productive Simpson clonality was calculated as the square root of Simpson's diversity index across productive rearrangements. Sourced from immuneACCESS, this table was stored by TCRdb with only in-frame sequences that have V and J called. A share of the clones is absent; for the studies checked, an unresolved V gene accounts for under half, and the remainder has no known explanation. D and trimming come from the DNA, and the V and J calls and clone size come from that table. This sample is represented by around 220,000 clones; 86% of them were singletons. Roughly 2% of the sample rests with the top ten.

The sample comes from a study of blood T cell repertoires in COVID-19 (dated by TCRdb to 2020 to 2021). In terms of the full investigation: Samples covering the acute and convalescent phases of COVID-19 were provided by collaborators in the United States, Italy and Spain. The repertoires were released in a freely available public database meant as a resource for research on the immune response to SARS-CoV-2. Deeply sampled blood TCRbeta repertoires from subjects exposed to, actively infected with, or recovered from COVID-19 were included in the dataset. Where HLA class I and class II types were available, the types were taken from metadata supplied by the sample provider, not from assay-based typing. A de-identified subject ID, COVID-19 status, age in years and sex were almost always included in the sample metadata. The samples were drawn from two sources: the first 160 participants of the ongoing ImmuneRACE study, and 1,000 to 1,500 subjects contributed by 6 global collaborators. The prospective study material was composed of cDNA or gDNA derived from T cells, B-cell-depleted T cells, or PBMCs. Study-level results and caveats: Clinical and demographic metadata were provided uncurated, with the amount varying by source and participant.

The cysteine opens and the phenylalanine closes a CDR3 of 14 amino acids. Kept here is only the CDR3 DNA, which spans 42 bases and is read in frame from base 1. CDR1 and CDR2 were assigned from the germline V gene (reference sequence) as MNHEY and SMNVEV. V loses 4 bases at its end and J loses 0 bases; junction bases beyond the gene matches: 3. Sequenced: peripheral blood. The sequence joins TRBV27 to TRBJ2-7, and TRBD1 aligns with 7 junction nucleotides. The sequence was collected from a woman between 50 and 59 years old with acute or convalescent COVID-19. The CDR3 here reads CASSSTGSSYEQYF. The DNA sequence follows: TGTGCCAGCAGTTCGACAGGGAGCTCCTACGAGCAGTACTTC.